Sequencing of this T cell receptor (beta chain) was carried out in a study of T cell clonotyping in hematopoietic cell transplantation. Clones were read by immunoSEQ multiplex PCR, and TCRdb kept only the in-frame ones, dropping some. Seen here are 30,000 to 45,000 clones, approximately 88% observed once, and the top ten hold almost 2%. V lost 2 bases and J lost 5; bases outside the gene matches: 2. Germline values: CDR1 LNHDA, CDR2 SQIVND (reference sequence). The CDR3 loop spans 14 amino acids. This sequence was found in a woman aged 40 to 55 in good health. Some clones in this sample may be carry-over from other donors' samples. The V gene is TRBV19, the J gene TRBJ1-2; TRBD1 matches 10 bases. Sequenced input: peripheral blood mononuclear cells. The CDR3 here is CASSISGQGYGYTF. Written as DNA, the CDR3 is TGTGCCAGTAGTATATCGGGACAGGGGTATGGCTACACCTTC.